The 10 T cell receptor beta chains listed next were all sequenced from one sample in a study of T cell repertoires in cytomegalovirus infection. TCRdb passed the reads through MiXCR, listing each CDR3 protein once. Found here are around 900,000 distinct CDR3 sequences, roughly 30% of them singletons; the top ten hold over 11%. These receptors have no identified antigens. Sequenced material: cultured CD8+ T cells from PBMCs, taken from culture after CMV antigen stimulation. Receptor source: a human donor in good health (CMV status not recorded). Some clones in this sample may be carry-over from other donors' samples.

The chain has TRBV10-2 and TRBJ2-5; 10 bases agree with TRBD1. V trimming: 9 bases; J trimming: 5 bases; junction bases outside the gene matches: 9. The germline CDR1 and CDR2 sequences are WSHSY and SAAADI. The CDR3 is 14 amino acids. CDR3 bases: TGCGCCAGTTGGGACAGGGGTGAGACTGAGACCCAGTACTTC. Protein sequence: CASWDRGETETQYF.

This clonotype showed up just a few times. The CDR3 DNA reads as TGTGCCAGCAGCTTACGCCGCCCGGGGACAGCCTCCTACGAGCAGTACGTC. It yields the protein CASSLRRPGTASYEQYV. The V gene is TRBV7-8, the J gene TRBJ2-7, with TRBD1 matching 7 bases. CDR1 SGHVS and CDR2 FQNEAQ come from the germline V gene. The CDR3 spans 17 residues. J gave up 0 bases and V 2 bases, and 10 bases lay outside the gene matches.

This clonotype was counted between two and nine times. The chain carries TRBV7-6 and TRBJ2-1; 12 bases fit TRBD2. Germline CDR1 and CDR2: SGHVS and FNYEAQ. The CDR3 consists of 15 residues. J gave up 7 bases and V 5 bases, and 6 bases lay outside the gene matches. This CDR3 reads CASSTLAGGTNEQFF. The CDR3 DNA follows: TGTGCCAGCAGCACGCTAGCGGGGGGGACGAATGAGCAGTTCTTC. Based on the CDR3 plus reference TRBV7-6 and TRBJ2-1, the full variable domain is GAGVSQSPRYKVTKRGQDVALRCDPISGHVSLYWYRQALGQGPEFLTYFNYEAQQDKSGLPNDRFSAERPEGSISTLTIQRTEQRDSAMYRCASSTLAGGTNEQFFGPGTRLTVL.

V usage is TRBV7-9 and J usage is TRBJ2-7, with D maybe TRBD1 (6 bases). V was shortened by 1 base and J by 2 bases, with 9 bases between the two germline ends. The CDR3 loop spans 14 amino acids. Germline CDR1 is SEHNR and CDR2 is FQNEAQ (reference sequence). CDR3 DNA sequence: TGTGCCAGCAGCTTAGGGACAGATACCTACGAGCAGTACTTC. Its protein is CASSLGTDTYEQYF.

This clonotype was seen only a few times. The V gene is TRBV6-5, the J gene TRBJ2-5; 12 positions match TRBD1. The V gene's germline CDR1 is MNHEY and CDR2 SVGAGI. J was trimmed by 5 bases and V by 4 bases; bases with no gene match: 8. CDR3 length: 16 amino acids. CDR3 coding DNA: TGTGCCAGCAGTTCCCTCCGGGACAGGGGGCGGGAGACCCAGTACTTC. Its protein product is CASSSLRDRGRETQYF.

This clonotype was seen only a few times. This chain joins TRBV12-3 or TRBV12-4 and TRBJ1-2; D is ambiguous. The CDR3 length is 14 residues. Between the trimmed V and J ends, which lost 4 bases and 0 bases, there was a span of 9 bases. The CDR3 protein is CASSSGPANYGYTF. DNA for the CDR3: TGTGCCAGCAGTTCGGGCCCCGCTAACTATGGCTACACCTTC.

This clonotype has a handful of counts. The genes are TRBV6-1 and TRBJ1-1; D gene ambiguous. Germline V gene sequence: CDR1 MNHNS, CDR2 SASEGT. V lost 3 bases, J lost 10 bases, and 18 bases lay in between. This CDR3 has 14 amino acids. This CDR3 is CASSDGRTKGAAFF. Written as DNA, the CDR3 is TGTGCCAGCAGTGATGGCAGAACCAAGGGTGCAGCTTTCTTT.

The CDR3: CAIRMNTLREGNTIYF. The CDR3 coding sequence is TGTGCCATCAGAATGAATACTTTACGAGAAGGAAACACCATATATTTT. This chain uses TRBV10-3 with TRBJ1-3; D unresolved. The CDR3 length is 16 residues. The V end lost 6 bases, the J end lost 4 bases, and 19 bases lay between the germline ends. Germline-derived CDR1 and CDR2 are ENHRY and SYGVKD.

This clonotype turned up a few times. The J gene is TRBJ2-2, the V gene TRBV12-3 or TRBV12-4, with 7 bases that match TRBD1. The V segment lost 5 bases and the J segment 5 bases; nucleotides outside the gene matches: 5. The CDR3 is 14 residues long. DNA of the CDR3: TGTGCCAGCAGTAGGGACAGCCCTACCGGGGAGCTGTTTTTT. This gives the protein CASSRDSPTGELFF.

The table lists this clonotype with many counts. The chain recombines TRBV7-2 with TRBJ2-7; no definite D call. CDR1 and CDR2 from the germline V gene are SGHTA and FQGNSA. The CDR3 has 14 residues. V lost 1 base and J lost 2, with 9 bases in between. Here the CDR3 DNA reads TGTGCCAGCAGCTTAGACGGCGCAACCTACGAGCAGTACTTC. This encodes CASSLDGATYEQYF. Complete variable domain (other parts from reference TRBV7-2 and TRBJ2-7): GAGVSQSPSNKVTEKGKDVELRCDPISGHTALYWYRQSLGQGLEFLIYFQGNSAPDKSGLPSDRFSAERTGGSVSTLTIQRTQQEDSAVYLCASSLDGATYEQYFGPGTRLTVT.